This TCR beta chain is drawn from a study of blood T cell repertoires in COVID-19. Across the study: Specimens from acute and convalescent COVID-19 originated in the United States, Italy and Spain.

Under the authors' procedure: Counts of nucleated cells, estimated from reference gene primer amplification, were obtained. The table came from immunoSEQ multiplex PCR; TCRdb's copy has only in-frame clones and leaves some out. The DNA was the basis for D and trimming; V, J and clone size are from that table. The sample holds about 110,000 clones, around 86% seen once. The CDR3 is made up of 15 amino acids. Germline trimming cut 4 bases from V and 5 bases from J; bases unmatched to any gene: 8. Germline loops: CDR1 SGHRS, CDR2 YFSETQ. The sequencing input was peripheral blood. The V gene is TRBV5-1, the J gene TRBJ2-5; TRBD2 matches at 10 bases. This sequence originates from a woman aged 70-85 years with acute or convalescent COVID-19. Written as DNA, the CDR3 is TGCGCCAGCAGCCTAAGCGGGGGGGCCCGGGAGACCCAGTACTTC. Translating gives CASSLSGGARETQYF.